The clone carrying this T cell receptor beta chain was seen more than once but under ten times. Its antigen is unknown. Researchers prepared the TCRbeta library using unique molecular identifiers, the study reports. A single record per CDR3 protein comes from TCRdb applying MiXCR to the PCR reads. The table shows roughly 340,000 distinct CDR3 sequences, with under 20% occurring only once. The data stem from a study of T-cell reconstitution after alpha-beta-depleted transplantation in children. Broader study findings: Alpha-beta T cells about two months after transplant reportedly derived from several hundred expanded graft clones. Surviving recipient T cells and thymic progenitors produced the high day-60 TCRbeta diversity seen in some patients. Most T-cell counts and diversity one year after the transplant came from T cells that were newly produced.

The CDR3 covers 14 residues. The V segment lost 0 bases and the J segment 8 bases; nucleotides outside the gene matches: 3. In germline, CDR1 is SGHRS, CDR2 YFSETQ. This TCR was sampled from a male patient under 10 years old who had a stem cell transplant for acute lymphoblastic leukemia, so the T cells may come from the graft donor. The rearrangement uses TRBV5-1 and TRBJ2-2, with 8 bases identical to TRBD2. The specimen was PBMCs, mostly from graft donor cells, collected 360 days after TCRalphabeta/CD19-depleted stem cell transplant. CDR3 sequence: CASSLVSGKGELFF. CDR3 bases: TGCGCCAGCAGCTTGGTTAGCGGGAAGGGGGAGCTGTTTTTT.